Listed here are 24 T cell receptor beta chains from one sample, sequenced in a study of T-cell memory formation after mild COVID-19. MiXCR was run by TCRdb on the 5' RACE reads, yielding one entry per CDR3 protein. The sample includes some 350,000 distinct CDR3 sequences, approximately 13% seen only once; the top ten take roughly 23%. The specimen was PBMCs or a T cell subset sorted from them (not recorded which). The receptors derive from a man aged 18 to 30 who had mild COVID-19 (a few samples of this study predate the infection). Cell type and time point are not known.

The chain combines TRBV28 with TRBJ1-5; TRBD1 matches at 11 bases. The germline V gene encodes CDR1 MDHEN and CDR2 SYDVKM. CDR3 length: 13 amino acids. V shed 8 bases and J 6 bases; nucleotides not matched to a gene: 3. The CDR3 loop reads CASRGTGGQPQHF. The CDR3 DNA is TGTGCCAGCCGAGGGACAGGGGGTCAGCCCCAGCATTTT.

There are a few counts of this clonotype. The CDR3 protein is CATSDSFPIRQGTTNVLTF. The CDR3 region has the DNA TGTGCCACCAGTGATTCCTTCCCGATAAGACAGGGTACGACCAACGTCCTGACTTTC. The chain is built from TRBV24-1 and TRBJ2-6, with 7 bases identical to TRBD1. The CDR3 spans 19 residues. Germline values: CDR1 KGHDR, CDR2 SFDVKD. The V segment lost 2 bases and the J segment 8 bases; nucleotides outside the gene matches: 17.

This clonotype was detected a few times. This chain uses TRBV12-3 or TRBV12-4 with TRBJ2-3; TRBD2 matches at 11 bases. The V segment lost 5 bases and the J segment 1 base; nucleotides outside the gene matches: 5. The CDR3 sequence is 16 residues long. In DNA, the CDR3 is TGTGCCAGCAGTCACCGACTAGCGGGGCGCACAGATACGCAGTATTTT. Translating gives CASSHRLAGRTDTQYF.

The chain recombines TRBV4-1 with TRBJ2-7; D is unclear. The V end was cut by 0 bases, the J end by 2 bases, with 11 bases between. CDR1 MGHRA and CDR2 YSYEKL come from the germline V gene. The CDR3 contains 15 residues. The CDR3, as DNA: TGCGCCAGCAGCCAAGATATGGCGCTGGCCTACGAGCAGTACGTC. It translates to CASSQDMALAYEQYV.

This clonotype occurred a few times. The gene calls are TRBV2 and TRBJ1-5; D may be TRBD1 (5 bases). Germline values: CDR1 SNHLY, CDR2 FYNNEI. This CDR3 spans 14 amino acids. Trimming took 3 bases from V and 3 from J, leaving 9 bases between them. CDR3 nucleotides: TGTGCCAGCAGTGAGCAAGGGGTCAATCAGCCCCAGCATTTT. This codes for CASSEQGVNQPQHF. The variable domain in full, completed from reference TRBV2 and TRBJ1-5, reads EPEVTQTPSHQVTQMGQEVILRCVPISNHLYFYWYRQILGQKVEFLVSFYNNEISEKSEIFDDQFSVERPDGSNFTLKIRSTKLEDSAMYFCASSEQGVNQPQHFGDGTRLSIL.

This chain connects TRBV7-2 to TRBJ2-5; D gene unclear. V was trimmed by 5 bases and J by 5 bases, leaving 9 bases between them. Per the germline V gene, CDR1 is SGHTA and CDR2 is FQGNSA. The CDR3 totals 12 residues. CDR3 coding DNA: TGTGCCAGCAGCCTCTTTTTCGAGACCCAGTACTTC. Protein: CASSLFFETQYF. The entire variable domain, with the rest obtained from reference TRBV7-2 and TRBJ2-5, is as follows: GAGVSQSPSNKVTEKGKDVELRCDPISGHTALYWYRQSLGQGLEFLIYFQGNSAPDKSGLPSDRFSAERTGGSVSTLTIQRTQQEDSAVYLCASSLFFETQYFGPGTRLLVL.

There are many counts of this clonotype. The rearrangement links TRBV7-2 to TRBJ2-6; tentatively, D is TRBD1 or TRBD2 (5 bases each). The V gene's germline CDR1 is SGHTA and CDR2 FQGNSA. V gave up 7 bases and J gave up 1 base, with 11 bases separating them. The CDR3 is made up of 15 amino acids. Written as DNA, the CDR3 is TGTGCCAGCACCTATTGGGGGTCTGGGGCCAACGTCCTGACTTTC. Translating gives CASTYWGSGANVLTF.

This clonotype was recorded a few times. The J gene is TRBJ2-7, the V gene TRBV27, with D possibly being TRBD1 or TRBD2 (5 bases each). The CDR3 covers 13 residues. The germline V gene has CDR1 MNHEY and CDR2 SMNVEV (reference sequence). V was trimmed by 6 bases and J by 4 bases, leaving 13 bases between them. The CDR3: CASSPGPAYEQYV. In DNA, the CDR3 is TGTGCCAGCAGCCCGGGACCCGCTTACGAGCAGTACGTC.

The V call is TRBV5-4, the J call TRBJ2-6; TRBD1 aligns across 7 bases. Germline trimming cut 2 bases from V and 0 bases from J; bases unmatched to any gene: 8. Germline-derived CDR1 and CDR2 are SGHNT and YYREEE (reference sequence). CDR3 length: 18 residues. The CDR3 protein is CASSFRTGAHSGANVLTF. CDR3 DNA sequence: TGTGCCAGCAGCTTTCGAACAGGGGCCCACTCTGGGGCCAACGTCCTGACTTTC.

In its sample, this clonotype was seen a few times. The V call is TRBV19, the J call TRBJ2-7, with D perhaps matching TRBD2 (6 bases). Germline CDR1 reads LNHDA; CDR2 reads SQIVND (reference sequence). This CDR3 has 14 amino acids. V was shortened by 4 bases and J by 3 bases, with 13 bases between the two germline ends. The CDR3 DNA follows: TGTGCCAGTAGTAGGGCCGGGGGAAACTACGAGCAGTACTTC. This gives the protein CASSRAGGNYEQYF.

The genes are TRBV2 and TRBJ2-1; D tentatively reads TRBD1 or TRBD2 (6 bases each). V shed 7 bases and J shed 9 bases, with 19 bases lying between them. CDR1 and CDR2 from the germline V gene are SNHLY and FYNNEI. The CDR3 contains 14 residues. The CDR3: CASKPSGAQSEQFF. In DNA, the CDR3 is TGTGCCAGCAAGCCGTCGGGGGCGCAGAGTGAGCAGTTCTTC. The complete variable domain, with remaining parts taken from reference TRBV2 and TRBJ2-1, reads EPEVTQTPSHQVTQMGQEVILRCVPISNHLYFYWYRQILGQKVEFLVSFYNNEISEKSEIFDDQFSVERPDGSNFTLKIRSTKLEDSAMYFCASKPSGAQSEQFFGPGTRLTVL.

The gene calls are TRBV6-4 and TRBJ2-2; D not resolved. Germline V gene sequence: CDR1 MRHNA, CDR2 SNTAGT. The CDR3 totals 13 residues. With 3 bases removed from V and 6 bases from J, the gap between germline ends came to 8 bases. CDR3 coding DNA: TGTGCCAGCAGTGAAGGGCCGTCCGGGGAGCTGTTTTTT. Translating it yields CASSEGPSGELFF.

V is TRBV11-2 and J is TRBJ2-2; D ambiguous. The length of the CDR3 is 13 residues. The germline V and J ends were trimmed by 5 bases and 4 bases, with 8 bases remaining between them. Germline assignment: CDR1 SGHAT and CDR2 FQNNGV. CDR3 protein: CASSAFITGELFF. The CDR3 bases are TGTGCCAGCAGCGCGTTTATCACCGGGGAGCTGTTTTTT.

The chain carries TRBV7-9 and TRBJ2-6, with 14 bases that match TRBD2. This CDR3 has 18 residues. In germline, CDR1 is SEHNR, CDR2 FQNEAQ (reference sequence). With V trimmed by 5 bases and J by 0 bases, 3 bases remained unmatched. This CDR3 reads CASSEGLAGASGANVLTF. The CDR3, as DNA: TGTGCCAGCAGCGAGGGACTAGCGGGAGCCTCTGGGGCCAACGTCCTGACTTTC.

This chain uses TRBV4-1 with TRBJ2-5; D remains ambiguous. V lost 1 base, J lost 5 bases, and 11 bases lay in between. Germline assignment: CDR1 MGHRA and CDR2 YSYEKL. This CDR3 comprises 14 residues. Here the CDR3 DNA reads TGCGCCAGCAGCCAAGTAATGCTAGGGGAGACCCAGTACTTC. Protein: CASSQVMLGETQYF.

This clonotype has a handful of counts. Here the CDR3 reads CASSINSGAGTEAFF. The CDR3 region has the DNA TGTGCCAGTAGTATAAATTCAGGGGCCGGCACTGAAGCTTTCTTT. The rearrangement links TRBV19 to TRBJ1-1; TRBD1 is a possible D gene (6 bases). Trimming left V 2 bases short and J 4 bases short, with 14 bases between. Germline loops: CDR1 LNHDA, CDR2 SQIVND (reference sequence). CDR3 length: 15 amino acids.

This clonotype has a handful of counts. This chain links TRBV7-3 with TRBJ2-3, with 10 bases fitting TRBD2. J gave up 6 bases and V 7 bases, and 10 bases lay outside the gene matches. Germline assignment: CDR1 SGHTA and CDR2 FQGTGA. CDR3 length equals 15 residues. CDR3 amino acids: CASTSSGGPGDTQYF. DNA of the CDR3: TGTGCCAGCACAAGTAGCGGGGGGCCCGGGGATACGCAGTATTTT.

This clonotype was counted between two and nine times. The CDR3 reads CSATNPSEEPQHF. The DNA for the CDR3 is TGCAGTGCTACCAATCCCTCGGAGGAGCCCCAGCATTTT. This sequence joins TRBV20-1 and TRBJ1-5; D ambiguous. The germline CDR1 and CDR2 sequences are DFQATT and SNEGSKA (reference sequence). The CDR3 runs to 13 residues. V lost 4 bases and J 8 bases, leaving 15 bases between the germline ends.

The chain links TRBV5-1 to TRBJ2-3; no definite D call. The CDR3 has 13 residues. Germline-derived CDR1 and CDR2 are SGHRS and YFSETQ. The V end was cut by 5 bases, the J end by 4 bases, with 11 bases between. The CDR3 region is CASSPLPADTQYF. The CDR3 DNA sequence: TGCGCCAGCAGTCCCCTCCCCGCAGATACGCAGTATTTT. Based on the CDR3 plus reference TRBV5-1 and TRBJ2-3, the full variable domain is KAGVTQTPRYLIKTRGQQVTLSCSPISGHRSVSWYQQTPGQGLQFLFEYFSETQRNKGNFPGRFSGRQFSNSRSEMNVSTLELGDSALYLCASSPLPADTQYFGPGTRLTVL.

The table lists this clonotype with a few counts. The chain joins TRBV12-3 or TRBV12-4 to TRBJ2-5; weak D call: TRBD2 (5 bases). CDR3 length equals 11 residues. Between the trimmed V and J ends, which lost 5 bases and 5 bases, there was a span of 6 bases. The CDR3 nucleotides are TGTGCCAGCAGTGACTACGAGACCCAGTACTTC. It encodes CASSDYETQYF.

This chain joins TRBV4-1 and TRBJ2-6, with D unclear. The germline CDR1 and CDR2 sequences are MGHRA and YSYEKL. This CDR3 contains 13 residues. V lost 5 bases to trimming and J lost 4 bases, with 6 bases between them. CDR3 residues: CASSALGANVLTF. In DNA, the CDR3 is TGCGCCAGCAGCGCGCTCGGGGCCAACGTCCTGACTTTC.

This clonotype was observed at least ten times. The chain is built from TRBV27 and TRBJ2-1; the match to TRBD1 covers 7 bases. Germline trimming cut 3 bases from V and 0 bases from J; bases unmatched to any gene: 2. The CDR3 consists of 15 residues. The germline V gene has CDR1 MNHEY and CDR2 SMNVEV (reference sequence). CDR3 protein: CASSFRTGSYNEQFF. In DNA, the CDR3 is TGTGCCAGCAGTTTCAGGACAGGCTCCTACAATGAGCAGTTCTTC.

The chain carries TRBV19 and TRBJ2-1; TRBD1 agrees at 7 bases. Germline CDR1 reads LNHDA; CDR2 reads SQIVND (reference sequence). The trim removed 0 bases at V and 0 bases at J, leaving 5 bases unmatched. The CDR3 loop spans 17 amino acids. Here the CDR3 DNA reads TGTGCCAGTAGTATAGAGCCCAGGGGGATCTCCTACAATGAGCAGTTCTTC. It codes for CASSIEPRGISYNEQFF.

The chain links TRBV5-1 to TRBJ2-3; TRBD2 aligns across 7 bases. This CDR3 spans 15 amino acids. V shed 0 bases and J 3 bases; nucleotides not matched to a gene: 4. From germline, CDR1 is SGHRS and CDR2 YFSETQ. CDR3 in DNA: TGCGCCAGCAGCTTGGAGCGGGGATCAACAGATACGCAGTATTTT. Amino acids: CASSLERGSTDTQYF.